The rows below give T cell receptor beta chains drawn from one sample of a study of vaccination effects on CD4 cells after COVID-19. Antigens of these TCRs are unknown. Clones were sequenced by immunoSEQ multiplex PCR, and TCRdb holds only the in-frame ones, with some missing. The sample has around 75,000 clones, under 85% seen once. This specimen was CD4+ T cells from PBMCs cultured with HIV peptides, taken before COVID-19 vaccination. These receptors came from a human donor who had a prior SARS-CoV-2 infection. The CDR3 runs from the conserved cysteine through the conserved F or W. Fields, in order: D gene, V gene, J gene, clone size, CDR3 protein, CDR3 DNA. A D gene is named only where the DNA matches it firmly. Clone size is given for some rows only: seen once, a few or many times, or a class if the clone is expanded.

D gene: .
V gene: TRBV27
J gene: TRBJ2-3
clone size: .
CDR3 protein: CASRPPGHPPSGYSTDTQYF
CDR3 DNA: TGTGCCAGCAGGCCACCGGGACACCCACCAAGCGGATATAGCACAGATACGCAGTATTTT

D gene: .
V gene: TRBV6-5
J gene: TRBJ1-5
clone size: few
CDR3 protein: CASSYGRGTQPQHF
CDR3 DNA: TGTGCCAGCAGTTACGGTAGGGGGACTCAGCCCCAGCATTTT

D gene: .
V gene: TRBV5-6
J gene: TRBJ2-5
clone size: .
CDR3 protein: CASSQRAGLQETQYF
CDR3 DNA: TGTGCCAGCAGCCAGCGGGCCGGCCTCCAAGAGACCCAGTACTTC

D gene: TRBD2
V gene: TRBV10-1
J gene: TRBJ2-7
clone size: .
CDR3 protein: CASSEIASGRYEQYF
CDR3 DNA: TGCGCCAGCAGTGAGATTGCTAGCGGGAGGTACGAGCAGTACTTC

D gene: TRBD1
V gene: TRBV5-4
J gene: TRBJ2-3
clone size: .
CDR3 protein: CASSNFAGQGADTQYF
CDR3 DNA: TGTGCCAGCAGCAATTTCGCGGGACAGGGGGCAGATACGCAGTATTTT

D gene: .
V gene: TRBV5-4
J gene: TRBJ1-2
clone size: few
CDR3 protein: CASSLHRENYGYTF
CDR3 DNA: TGTGCCAGCAGCTTGCACAGGGAAAACTATGGCTACACCTTC

D gene: TRBD1
V gene: TRBV6-2/TRBV6-3
J gene: TRBJ2-1
clone size: .
CDR3 protein: CASSLNVLRDRTQNEQFF
CDR3 DNA: TGTGCCAGCAGCCTAAACGTCCTACGGGACAGAACTCAAAATGAGCAGTTCTTC

D gene: .
V gene: TRBV19
J gene: TRBJ2-7
clone size: .
CDR3 protein: CASIRGYSYEQYF
CDR3 DNA: TGTGCCAGTATACGGGGATACTCCTACGAGCAGTACTTC

D gene: .
V gene: TRBV7-9
J gene: TRBJ2-1
clone size: few
CDR3 protein: CASSFGDGLLNNEQFF
CDR3 DNA: TGTGCCAGCAGCTTTGGAGACGGACTTCTGAACAATGAGCAGTTCTTC

D gene: .
V gene: TRBV5-1
J gene: TRBJ1-5
clone size: once
CDR3 protein: CAGVNKDSNQPQHF
CDR3 DNA: TGCGCCGGAGTAAACAAGGATAGCAATCAGCCCCAGCATTTT

D gene: .
V gene: TRBV11-1
J gene: TRBJ2-2
clone size: .
CDR3 protein: CASTAYKGAGELFF
CDR3 DNA: TGTGCCAGCACCGCTTATAAGGGAGCCGGGGAGCTGTTTTTT

D gene: TRBD2
V gene: TRBV7-2
J gene: TRBJ2-3
clone size: .
CDR3 protein: CASSLGLAPDTQYF
CDR3 DNA: TGTGCCAGCAGCTTAGGACTAGCCCCAGATACGCAGTATTTT

D gene: TRBD2
V gene: TRBV14
J gene: TRBJ2-7
clone size: .
CDR3 protein: CASSPASRWGEGYEQYF
CDR3 DNA: TGTGCCAGCAGCCCCGCTTCCCGATGGGGGGAGGGGTACGAGCAGTACTTC

D gene: .
V gene: TRBV27
J gene: TRBJ2-7
clone size: .
CDR3 protein: CASSRDLGAYEQYF
CDR3 DNA: TGTGCCAGCAGCCGGGATTTGGGGGCCTACGAGCAGTACTTC

D gene: .
V gene: TRBV12-3/TRBV12-4
J gene: TRBJ1-5
clone size: .
CDR3 protein: CASRAPNQPQHF
CDR3 DNA: TGTGCCAGCAGGGCCCCAAATCAGCCCCAGCATTTT

D gene: .
V gene: TRBV10-3
J gene: TRBJ2-7
clone size: .
CDR3 protein: CAISRDNSYEQYF
CDR3 DNA: TGTGCCATCAGCCGGGACAACTCCTACGAGCAGTACTTC

D gene: .
V gene: TRBV11-3
J gene: TRBJ2-2
clone size: .
CDR3 protein: CASSFDRLTGELFF
CDR3 DNA: TGTGCCAGCAGCTTTGACAGGCTCACCGGGGAGCTGTTTTTT

D gene: .
V gene: TRBV29-1
J gene: TRBJ2-5
clone size: .
CDR3 protein: CSVVRGTFQETQYF
CDR3 DNA: TGCAGCGTCGTCAGAGGGACTTTCCAAGAGACCCAGTACTTC

D gene: .
V gene: TRBV7-2
J gene: TRBJ1-6
clone size: .
CDR3 protein: CASSTDGPTYDNSPLHF
CDR3 DNA: TGTGCCAGCAGCACGGACGGCCCGACCTATGATAATTCACCCCTCCACTTT

D gene: TRBD2
V gene: TRBV3-1/TRBV3-2
J gene: TRBJ2-5
clone size: .
CDR3 protein: CASSQVASGRVQETQYF
CDR3 DNA: TGTGCCAGCAGCCAAGTGGCTAGCGGGAGGGTTCAAGAGACCCAGTACTTC

D gene: TRBD1
V gene: TRBV27
J gene: TRBJ1-6
clone size: few
CDR3 protein: CASSLSGTVYNSPLHF
CDR3 DNA: TGTGCCAGCAGTTTATCCGGGACAGTCTATAATTCACCCCTCCACTTT

D gene: TRBD1
V gene: TRBV6-5
J gene: TRBJ1-2
clone size: .
CDR3 protein: CASRRRQGHNYGYTF
CDR3 DNA: TGTGCCAGCAGACGCCGACAGGGCCATAACTATGGCTACACCTTC

D gene: .
V gene: TRBV7-6
J gene: TRBJ2-5
clone size: .
CDR3 protein: CASSLVTRGWQETQYF
CDR3 DNA: TGTGCCAGCAGCTTAGTTACTAGGGGGTGGCAAGAGACCCAGTACTTC

D gene: .
V gene: TRBV3-1/TRBV3-2
J gene: TRBJ2-1
clone size: .
CDR3 protein: CASSQGNSEGEQFF
CDR3 DNA: TGTGCCAGCAGCCAAGGTAACTCGGAGGGCGAGCAGTTCTTC

D gene: TRBD1
V gene: TRBV7-6
J gene: TRBJ1-1
clone size: .
CDR3 protein: CASSLHGQGSTEAFF
CDR3 DNA: TGTGCCAGCAGCTTGCACGGACAGGGAAGCACTGAAGCTTTCTTT

D gene: .
V gene: TRBV5-4
J gene: TRBJ2-5
clone size: .
CDR3 protein: CASSLDPIVRETQYF
CDR3 DNA: TGTGCCAGCAGCCTAGACCCCATCGTTCGGGAGACCCAGTACTTC

D gene: .
V gene: TRBV5-1
J gene: TRBJ2-3
clone size: .
CDR3 protein: CASSLPGTDTQYF
CDR3 DNA: TGCGCCAGCAGCTTGCCCGGCACAGATACGCAGTATTTT

D gene: .
V gene: TRBV4-2
J gene: TRBJ1-3
clone size: few
CDR3 protein: CASSQGVHGSGNTIYF
CDR3 DNA: TGTGCCAGCAGCCAAGGAGTACACGGCTCTGGAAACACCATATATTTT

D gene: .
V gene: TRBV5-5
J gene: TRBJ2-5
clone size: .
CDR3 protein: CASSLGPDQETQYF
CDR3 DNA: TGTGCCAGCAGCTTGGGGCCAGACCAAGAGACCCAGTACTTC

D gene: .
V gene: TRBV18
J gene: TRBJ2-7
clone size: .
CDR3 protein: CASSPVGWEAGEQYF
CDR3 DNA: TGTGCCAGCTCACCGGTCGGGTGGGAGGCCGGCGAGCAGTACTTC

D gene: .
V gene: TRBV23-1
J gene: TRBJ1-2
clone size: .
CDR3 protein: CASSQSWLHYGYTF
CDR3 DNA: TGCGCCAGCAGTCAATCCTGGCTTCACTATGGCTACACCTTC

D gene: .
V gene: TRBV2
J gene: TRBJ1-6
clone size: .
CDR3 protein: CASKGGLHSPLHF
CDR3 DNA: TGTGCCAGCAAAGGGGGTTTGCATTCACCCCTCCACTTT

D gene: TRBD1
V gene: TRBV5-4
J gene: TRBJ2-1
clone size: few
CDR3 protein: CASSLGQGLYNEQFF
CDR3 DNA: TGTGCCAGCAGCTTGGGACAGGGGCTCTACAATGAGCAGTTCTTC

D gene: .
V gene: TRBV12-3/TRBV12-4
J gene: TRBJ2-3
clone size: .
CDR3 protein: CASTPIEPDTQYF
CDR3 DNA: TGTGCCAGCACCCCAATAGAGCCAGATACGCAGTATTTT

D gene: .
V gene: TRBV7-9
J gene: TRBJ2-7
clone size: .
CDR3 protein: CASSLVGLSYEQYF
CDR3 DNA: TGTGCCAGCAGCTTAGTGGGGTTATCCTACGAGCAGTACTTC

D gene: .
V gene: TRBV3-1/TRBV3-2
J gene: TRBJ1-1
clone size: .
CDR3 protein: CASSQFRGYTEAFF
CDR3 DNA: TGTGCCAGCAGCCAATTCAGGGGTTATACTGAAGCTTTCTTT

D gene: .
V gene: TRBV3-1/TRBV3-2
J gene: TRBJ1-5
clone size: .
CDR3 protein: CASSQDYTGGNQPQHF
CDR3 DNA: TGTGCCAGCAGCCAAGATTATACAGGCGGCAATCAGCCCCAGCATTTT

D gene: TRBD1
V gene: TRBV4-1
J gene: TRBJ2-6
clone size: .
CDR3 protein: CASSQEGQTFSGANVLTF
CDR3 DNA: TGCGCCAGCAGCCAAGAGGGACAGACTTTCTCTGGGGCCAACGTCCTGACTTTC

D gene: .
V gene: TRBV5-1
J gene: TRBJ1-2
clone size: many
CDR3 protein: CASSLESFGGYTF
CDR3 DNA: TGCGCCAGCAGCTTGGAATCCTTCGGCGGCTACACCTTC

D gene: TRBD2
V gene: TRBV19
J gene: TRBJ2-3
clone size: .
CDR3 protein: CASGLAGGTSTDTQYF
CDR3 DNA: TGTGCCAGTGGACTAGCGGGAGGAACTAGCACAGATACGCAGTATTTT

D gene: TRBD2
V gene: TRBV5-4
J gene: TRBJ2-5
clone size: .
CDR3 protein: CASSPTSGGAQETQYF
CDR3 DNA: TGTGCCAGCAGCCCGACTAGCGGGGGGGCCCAAGAGACCCAGTACTTC

D gene: TRBD1
V gene: TRBV6-5
J gene: TRBJ1-6
clone size: .
CDR3 protein: CASSFTGANSPLHF
CDR3 DNA: TGTGCCAGCAGTTTCACAGGGGCTAATTCACCCCTCCACTTT

D gene: TRBD1
V gene: TRBV11-2
J gene: TRBJ2-7
clone size: .
CDR3 protein: CASSILGGTGAHEQYF
CDR3 DNA: TGTGCCAGCAGCATCCTAGGGGGGACAGGGGCCCACGAGCAGTACTTC

D gene: .
V gene: TRBV7-3
J gene: TRBJ2-2
clone size: .
CDR3 protein: CASSLGSNTGELFF
CDR3 DNA: TGTGCCAGCAGCTTGGGCTCAAACACCGGGGAGCTGTTTTTT

D gene: .
V gene: TRBV10-3
J gene: TRBJ1-5
clone size: few
CDR3 protein: CAISESRGIDQPQHF
CDR3 DNA: TGTGCCATCAGTGAGTCTAGGGGTATTGATCAGCCCCAGCATTTT

D gene: TRBD1
V gene: TRBV5-6
J gene: TRBJ1-5
clone size: .
CDR3 protein: CASSPGGGTGYQPQHF
CDR3 DNA: TGTGCCAGCAGCCCGGGCGGGGGGACAGGGTATCAGCCCCAGCATTTT

D gene: TRBD2
V gene: TRBV4-2
J gene: TRBJ2-1
clone size: .
CDR3 protein: CASSQATSEAYNEQFF
CDR3 DNA: TGTGCCAGCAGCCAAGCAACTAGCGAGGCCTACAATGAGCAGTTCTTC

D gene: .
V gene: TRBV3-1/TRBV3-2
J gene: TRBJ2-1
clone size: .
CDR3 protein: CASSPKADRIYNEQFF
CDR3 DNA: TGTGCCAGCAGCCCAAAGGCAGACAGGATCTACAATGAGCAGTTCTTC

D gene: .
V gene: TRBV9
J gene: TRBJ1-5
clone size: .
CDR3 protein: CASGGRESYQPQHF
CDR3 DNA: TGTGCCAGCGGGGGGCGGGAGTCTTACCAGCCCCAGCATTTT

D gene: .
V gene: TRBV7-3
J gene: TRBJ2-3
clone size: .
CDR3 protein: CASSLLPRAGLKDTQYF
CDR3 DNA: TGTGCCAGCAGCTTACTACCCAGGGCGGGGTTAAAGGATACGCAGTATTTT

D gene: TRBD2
V gene: TRBV5-1
J gene: TRBJ2-2
clone size: .
CDR3 protein: CASSLGPGTSGGASTGELFF
CDR3 DNA: TGCGCCAGCAGCCTCGGACCCGGGACTAGCGGGGGGGCCTCGACCGGGGAGCTGTTTTTT

D gene: TRBD1
V gene: TRBV9
J gene: TRBJ2-7
clone size: .
CDR3 protein: CASSVEPTGAVYEQYF
CDR3 DNA: TGTGCCAGCAGCGTAGAACCCACAGGGGCAGTATACGAGCAGTACTTC

D gene: TRBD1
V gene: TRBV5-1
J gene: TRBJ2-1
clone size: .
CDR3 protein: CASSQQGIGEQFF
CDR3 DNA: TGCGCCAGCAGCCAACAGGGGATCGGTGAGCAGTTCTTC

D gene: .
V gene: TRBV14
J gene: TRBJ2-7
clone size: .
CDR3 protein: CASSQADSWAYEQYF
CDR3 DNA: TGTGCCAGCAGCCAAGCCGACAGTTGGGCCTACGAGCAGTACTTC

D gene: .
V gene: TRBV9
J gene: TRBJ2-5
clone size: once
CDR3 protein: CASSVAGWGAQETQYF
CDR3 DNA: TGTGCCAGCAGCGTAGCGGGGTGGGGGGCCCAAGAGACCCAGTACTTC

D gene: .
V gene: TRBV11-2
J gene: TRBJ1-5
clone size: .
CDR3 protein: CASSLGTENQPQHF
CDR3 DNA: TGTGCCAGCAGCTTAGGGACAGAAAATCAGCCCCAGCATTTT

D gene: .
V gene: TRBV12-5
J gene: TRBJ1-5
clone size: .
CDR3 protein: CASGFLAGVEDQPQHF
CDR3 DNA: TGTGCTAGTGGTTTCCTTGCCGGGGTTGAGGATCAGCCCCAGCATTTT

D gene: TRBD2
V gene: TRBV7-6
J gene: TRBJ2-2
clone size: few
CDR3 protein: CASSLGASGGAFTGELFF
CDR3 DNA: TGTGCCAGCAGCTTAGGTGCTAGCGGGGGGGCCTTCACCGGGGAGCTGTTTTTT